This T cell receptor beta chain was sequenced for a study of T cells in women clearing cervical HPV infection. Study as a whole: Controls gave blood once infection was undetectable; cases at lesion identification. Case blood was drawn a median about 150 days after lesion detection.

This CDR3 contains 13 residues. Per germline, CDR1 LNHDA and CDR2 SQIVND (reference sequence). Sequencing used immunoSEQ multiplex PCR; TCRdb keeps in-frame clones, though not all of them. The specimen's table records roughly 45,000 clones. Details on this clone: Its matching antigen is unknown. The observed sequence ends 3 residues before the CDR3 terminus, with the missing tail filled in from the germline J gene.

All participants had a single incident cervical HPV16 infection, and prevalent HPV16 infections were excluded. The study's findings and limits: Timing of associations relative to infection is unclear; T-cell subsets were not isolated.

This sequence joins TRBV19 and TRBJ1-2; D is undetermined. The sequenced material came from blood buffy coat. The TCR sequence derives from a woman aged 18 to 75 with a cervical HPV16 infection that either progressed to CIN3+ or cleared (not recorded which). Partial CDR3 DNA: TGTGCCAGTAGTATGACAAGATCCTACGAC. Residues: CASSMTRSYD. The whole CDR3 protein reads CASSMTRSYDYTF. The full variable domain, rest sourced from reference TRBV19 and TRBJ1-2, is DGGITQSPKYLFRKEGQNVTLSCEQNLNHDAMYWYRQDPGQGLRLIYYSQIVNDFQKGDIAEGYSVSREKKESFPLTVTSAQKNPTAFYLCASSMTRSYDYTFGSGTRLTVV.